Listed below are T cell receptor beta chains from one sample, sequenced in a study of cytomegalovirus exposure and HLA in healthy donors. Measured with immunoSEQ multiplex PCR; TCRdb has only the in-frame clones, and not every one. Of fewer than 95,000 clones in the sample, around 82% are singletons; the top ten hold under 2.5%. The sample was PBMCs. All receptors come from a man between 18 and 29 years old in good health and CMV-seronegative. The CDR3 runs from the conserved cysteine through the conserved F or W. D genes are given only for firm matches. Clone sizes are given selectively: once, few, many, or a class where the clone is expanded.

clone_size,v_call,j_call,d_call,cdr3_aa,cdr3_nt
-,TRBV13,TRBJ1-2,-,CASSLGAGMDGYTF,TGTGCCAGCAGCCTAGGGGCGGGGATGGATGGCTACACCTTC
-,TRBV19,TRBJ1-5,TRBD1,CATRRDRVLNQPQHF,TGTGCCACCCGTCGGGACAGGGTTTTAAATCAGCCCCAGCATTTT
-,TRBV7-3,TRBJ1-2,TRBD1,CASSLVGGQDYGYTF,TGTGCCAGCAGCTTAGTAGGGGGCCAGGACTATGGCTACACCTTC
-,TRBV13,TRBJ2-5,-,CASSLRQLQETQYF,TGTGCCAGCAGCTTACGACAGCTCCAAGAGACCCAGTACTTC
-,TRBV4-2,TRBJ2-2,-,CASSQERGANTGELFF,TGTGCCAGCAGCCAAGAACGCGGGGCGAACACCGGGGAGCTGTTTTTT
once,TRBV11-2,TRBJ2-3,TRBD2,CASRPGLGTDTQYF,TGTGCCAGCCGGCCGGGACTAGGCACAGATACGCAGTATTTT
-,TRBV10-3,TRBJ1-3,-,CAISESIQSSGNTIYF,TGTGCCATCAGTGAGTCTATACAGAGCTCTGGAAACACCATATATTTT
once,TRBV7-6,TRBJ1-5,-,CASSLAGGNQPQHF,TGTGCCAGCAGCTTAGCAGGGGGCAATCAGCCCCAGCATTTT
-,TRBV19,TRBJ2-7,TRBD1,CASRRTGDLEQYF,TGTGCCAGTAGAAGGACAGGGGATCTCGAGCAGTACTTC
-,TRBV5-1,TRBJ2-7,-,CASTDRPYEQYF,TGCGCCAGCACCGACAGGCCCTACGAGCAGTACTTC
-,TRBV6-5,TRBJ2-3,-,CASFRAAGGADTQYF,TGTGCCAGCTTCCGAGCAGCTGGAGGGGCAGATACGCAGTATTTT
once,TRBV5-6,TRBJ2-3,-,CASSSQGHSTDTQYF,TGTGCCAGCAGCTCCCAGGGTCATAGCACAGATACGCAGTATTTT
-,TRBV6-1,TRBJ2-6,-,CASSAVSGANVLTF,TGTGCCAGCAGTGCGGTCTCTGGGGCCAACGTCCTGACTTTC
once,TRBV5-1,TRBJ2-6,-,CASSLSSTANVLTF,TGCGCCAGCAGCTTGTCCTCCACAGCCAACGTCCTGACTTTC
-,TRBV28,TRBJ1-6,TRBD1,CASSLDRPTSPLHF,TGTGCCAGCAGTTTGGACAGGCCGACATCACCCCTCCACTTT
few,TRBV7-9,TRBJ2-5,-,CSSSLGTGVRETQYF,TGTTCCAGCAGCTTGGGGACGGGAGTAAGGGAGACCCAGTACTTC
-,TRBV2,TRBJ1-1,-,CASSGQLMNTEAFF,TGTGCCAGCAGTGGACAATTGATGAACACTGAAGCTTTCTTT
-,TRBV4-1,TRBJ1-1,TRBD1,CASSQVIGGVGAFF,TGCGCCAGCAGCCAAGTAATAGGGGGCGTCGGGGCTTTCTTT
-,TRBV5-4,TRBJ1-2,TRBD1,CATTGGQLPNYGYTF,TGTGCCACCACAGGGGGCCAACTACCTAACTATGGCTACACCTTC
-,TRBV5-1,TRBJ1-1,-,CASSLGAGLNTEAFF,TGCGCCAGCAGCTTGGGGGCAGGGCTGAACACTGAAGCTTTCTTT
-,TRBV6-5,TRBJ1-1,TRBD1,CASSYTQGMDTEAFF,TGTGCCAGCAGTTACACACAGGGGATGGACACTGAAGCTTTCTTT
-,TRBV4-1,TRBJ1-1,-,CASSQDRTWGGTEAFF,TGCGCCAGCAGCCAAGATCGGACATGGGGAGGCACTGAAGCTTTCTTT
once,TRBV18,TRBJ1-6,-,CASSPDSNSPLHF,TGTGCCAGCTCACCTGACAGTAATTCACCCCTCCACTTT
few,TRBV28,TRBJ2-4,-,CASSQTDKNIQYF,TGTGCCAGCAGTCAGACAGACAAAAACATTCAGTACTTC
once,TRBV9,TRBJ1-6,-,CASSVGSGIGPLHF,TGTGCCAGCAGCGTAGGGTCAGGAATAGGACCCCTCCACTTT